Described below is a single T cell receptor beta chain sequence and its context. This clone was seen only once. Its binding antigen is unknown. Qualities for individual bases were not recorded, and no much larger clone is one base off. The immunoSEQ Assay, a bias-controlled multiplex PCR, was used to amplify TCRbeta CDR3 regions from genomic DNA. The published analysis was carried out like this. Within the assay, amplification of reference gene primers was used to estimate how many nucleated cells each sample contained. To quantify the absolute abundance of each unique TCRbeta CDR3 rearrangement, sequence reads were collapsed and filtered. Productive Simpson clonality was computed per sample as the square root of Simpson's diversity index over productive rearrangements. Drawn from immuneACCESS, this table holds only the in-frame rearrangements with V and J called that TCRdb kept. Clones are partly lost; checked studies trace under half to an unresolved V gene and leave the rest unexplained. That table is the source of V, J and clone size, and D and trimming were worked out from the DNA. The sample records 85,000 to 95,000 clones, approximately 89% of which are singletons. The ten most abundant clones make up over 0.35% of the sample.

The sample is drawn from a study of blood T cell repertoires in COVID-19 (dated by TCRdb to the early 2020s). As for the study more broadly: Collaborator samples came from the United States, Italy and Spain and covered acute and convalescent phases of COVID-19. The material from the prospective study consisted of cDNA or gDNA derived from T cells, B-cell-depleted T cells, or PBMCs. Subjects who had been exposed to COVID-19, were actively infected with it, or had recovered from it provided the deeply sampled blood TCRbeta repertoires that made up the dataset. The repertoires were released in a freely available public database meant as a resource for research on the immune response to SARS-CoV-2. Samples came from the ongoing ImmuneRACE study (first 160 participants) plus 1,254 subjects from 6 global collaborators. The sample metadata nearly always contained a de-identified subject ID, COVID-19 status, age in years and sex. Where available, HLA class I and class II types were obtained from metadata supplied by the sample provider rather than from assay-based typing.

The collaborating institutions used their own protocols to collect whole blood in K2EDTA tubes. For TCRbeta analysis, collaborator samples were shipped as frozen whole blood, as isolated PBMCs, or as DNA extracted from either sample type. General findings and caveats noted by the study authors: The quantity of clinical and demographic metadata differed by source and by participant and was supplied without curation.

Sequencing was done on a sample of peripheral blood. The source of this sequence is a man aged 55 to 70 with acute or convalescent COVID-19.

The CDR3 reads as follows: CASSPDTRSTGELFF. The DNA reads TGTGCCAGCAGTCCGGACACACGGAGTACCGGGGAGCTGTTTTTT. The sequence is built from TRBV27 and TRBJ2-2; the D gene is perhaps TRBD1, from 5 matching bases. V gives up 5 bases and J gives up 5 bases, and the segment between their germline ends measures 15 bases. The CDR3 sequence holds 15 residues, the cysteine and phenylalanine included. Of the read, only the CDR3 DNA is kept; its 45 bases are in frame from base 1. CDR1 and CDR2, per the germline V gene (reference sequence), are MNHEY and SMNVEV.